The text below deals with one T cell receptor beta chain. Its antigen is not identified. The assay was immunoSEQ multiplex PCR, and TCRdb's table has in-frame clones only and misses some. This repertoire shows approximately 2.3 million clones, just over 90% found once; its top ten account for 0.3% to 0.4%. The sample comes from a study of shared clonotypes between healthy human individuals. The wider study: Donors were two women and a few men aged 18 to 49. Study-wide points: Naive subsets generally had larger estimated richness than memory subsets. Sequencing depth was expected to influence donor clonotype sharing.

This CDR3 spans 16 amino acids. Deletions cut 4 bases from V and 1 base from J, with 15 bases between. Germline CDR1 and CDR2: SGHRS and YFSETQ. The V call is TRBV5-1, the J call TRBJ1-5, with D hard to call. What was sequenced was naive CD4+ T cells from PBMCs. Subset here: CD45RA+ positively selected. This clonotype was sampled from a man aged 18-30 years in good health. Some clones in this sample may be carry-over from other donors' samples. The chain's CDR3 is CASSQDPDVSNQPQHF. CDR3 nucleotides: TGCGCCAGCAGCCAAGACCCGGATGTCAGCAATCAGCCCCAGCATTTT.